This T cell receptor beta chain derives from a study of cytomegalovirus exposure and HLA in healthy donors. Study background: From donors who were HLA-typed, an early data release held 75 million to 85 million unique TCRs. Among the 398 donors who were genotyped, about 84% fell in the genetic ancestry cluster that is associated with self-reported Caucasian donors.

The ends were cut back, 0 bases at V and 4 bases at J, with 16 bases in the middle. The germline V gene has CDR1 GTSNPN and CDR2 SVGIG (reference sequence). The CDR3 runs to 16 residues. The PCR employed 60 Vbeta primers together with 13 Jbeta primers. The repertoire was sequenced with immunoSEQ multiplex PCR; TCRdb's copy has only in-frame clones and lacks some. Its table lists around 140,000 clones. Overall study results and limits: There were reportedly fewer N-insertions in an Asian-associated ancestry cluster than the roughly 670-donor mean, in a later analysis. Specificity of a few CMV-associated chains for CMV antigens was verified in vitro.

Notes on this clone: The antigen remains unidentified.

V is TRBV30 and J is TRBJ1-5; D gene ambiguous. This TCR was sampled from a woman between 18 and 29 years old in good health and CMV-seronegative. Sequencing was performed on PBMCs. CDR3 region: CAWSVRTASGNQPQHF. DNA for the CDR3: TGTGCCTGGAGTGTACGGACTGCTAGTGGTAATCAGCCCCAGCATTTT.